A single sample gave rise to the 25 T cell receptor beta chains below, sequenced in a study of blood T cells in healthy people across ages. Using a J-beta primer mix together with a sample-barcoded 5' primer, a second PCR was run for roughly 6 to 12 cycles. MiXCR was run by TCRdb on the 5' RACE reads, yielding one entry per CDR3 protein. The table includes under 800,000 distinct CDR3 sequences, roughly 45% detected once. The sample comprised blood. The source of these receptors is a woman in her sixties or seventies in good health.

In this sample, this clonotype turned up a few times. The CDR3 region is CASSWLARNPGDNEQFF. In DNA form, the CDR3 reads TGTGCCAGCAGTTGGCTAGCGAGAAATCCGGGGGACAATGAGCAGTTCTTC. The gene calls are TRBV6-2 or TRBV6-3 and TRBJ2-1; perhaps TRBD2 as D (6 bases). V lost 4 bases to trimming and J lost 5 bases, with 21 bases between them. The CDR3 runs to 17 residues. CDR1 MNHEY and CDR2 SVGEGT come from the germline V gene.

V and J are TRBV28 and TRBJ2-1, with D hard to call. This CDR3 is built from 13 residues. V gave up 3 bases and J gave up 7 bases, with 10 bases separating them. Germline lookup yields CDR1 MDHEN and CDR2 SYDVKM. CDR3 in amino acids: CASSFGLKNEQFF. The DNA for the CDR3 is TGTGCCAGCAGTTTCGGTTTAAAGAATGAGCAGTTCTTC.

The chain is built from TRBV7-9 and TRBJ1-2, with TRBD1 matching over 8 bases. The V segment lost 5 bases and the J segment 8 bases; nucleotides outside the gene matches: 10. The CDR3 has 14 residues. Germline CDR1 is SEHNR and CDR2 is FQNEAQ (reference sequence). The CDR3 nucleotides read TGTGCCAGCAGCCACACCGACAGGGGAGGGGGCTACACCTTC. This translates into CASSHTDRGGGYTF.

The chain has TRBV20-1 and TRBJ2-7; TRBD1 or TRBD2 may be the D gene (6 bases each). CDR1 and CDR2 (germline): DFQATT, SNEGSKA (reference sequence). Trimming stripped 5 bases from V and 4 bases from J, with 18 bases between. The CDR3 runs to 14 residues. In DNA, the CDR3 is TGCAGTGCTGGGTGGGGGGCTAGCCAATACGAGCAGTACTTC. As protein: CSAGWGASQYEQYF.

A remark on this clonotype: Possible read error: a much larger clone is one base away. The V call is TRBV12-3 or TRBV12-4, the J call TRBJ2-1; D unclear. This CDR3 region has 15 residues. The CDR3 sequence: CASSPLRSSYNKQFF. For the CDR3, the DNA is TGTGCCAGCAGCCCCCTAAGGAGCTCCTACAATAAGCAGTTCTTC.

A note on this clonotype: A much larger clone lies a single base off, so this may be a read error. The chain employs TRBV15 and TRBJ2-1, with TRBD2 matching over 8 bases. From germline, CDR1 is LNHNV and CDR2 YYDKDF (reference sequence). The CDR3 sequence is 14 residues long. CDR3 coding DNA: TGTGCCACCAGCCCGCGGGGGGCCTACAATGGGCAGTTCTTC. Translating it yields CATSPRGAYNGQFF.

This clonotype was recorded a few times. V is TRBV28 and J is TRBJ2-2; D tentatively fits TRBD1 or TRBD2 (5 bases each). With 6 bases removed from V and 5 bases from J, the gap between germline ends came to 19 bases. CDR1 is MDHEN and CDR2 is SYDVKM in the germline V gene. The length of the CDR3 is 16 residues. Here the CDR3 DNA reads TGTGCCAGCAGCTTGACGGGACCCATTGGAACCGGGGAGCTGTTTTTT. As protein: CASSLTGPIGTGELFF.

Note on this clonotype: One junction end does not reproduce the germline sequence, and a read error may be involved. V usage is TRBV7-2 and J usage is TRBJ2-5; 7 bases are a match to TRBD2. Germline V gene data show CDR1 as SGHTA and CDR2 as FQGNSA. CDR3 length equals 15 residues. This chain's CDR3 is CASSSTQRDQVTQYF. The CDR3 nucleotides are TGTGCCAGCAGCTCCACCCAGCGGGATCAAGTGACCCAGTACTTC.

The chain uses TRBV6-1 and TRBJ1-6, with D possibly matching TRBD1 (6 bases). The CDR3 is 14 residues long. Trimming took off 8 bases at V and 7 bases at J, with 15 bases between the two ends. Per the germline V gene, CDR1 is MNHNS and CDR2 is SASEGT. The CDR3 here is CASRRGYENSPLHF. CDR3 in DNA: TGTGCCAGCCGCAGGGGATATGAGAATTCACCCCTCCACTTT.

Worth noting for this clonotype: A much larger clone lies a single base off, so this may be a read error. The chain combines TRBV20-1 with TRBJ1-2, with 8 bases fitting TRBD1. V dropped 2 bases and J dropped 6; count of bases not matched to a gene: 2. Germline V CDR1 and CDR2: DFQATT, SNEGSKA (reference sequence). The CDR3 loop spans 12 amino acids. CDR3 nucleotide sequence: TGCAGTGCTAGAACAGGGGGGGATGGCTACACCTTC. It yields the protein CSARTGGDGYTF.

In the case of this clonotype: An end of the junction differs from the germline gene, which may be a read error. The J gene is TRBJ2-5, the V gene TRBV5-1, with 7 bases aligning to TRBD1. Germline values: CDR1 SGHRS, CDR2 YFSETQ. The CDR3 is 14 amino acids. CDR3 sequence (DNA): TGCGCCAACAGCTCTCAGACCACTCAGGGGGCCCAGTACTTC. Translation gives CANSSQTTQGAQYF.

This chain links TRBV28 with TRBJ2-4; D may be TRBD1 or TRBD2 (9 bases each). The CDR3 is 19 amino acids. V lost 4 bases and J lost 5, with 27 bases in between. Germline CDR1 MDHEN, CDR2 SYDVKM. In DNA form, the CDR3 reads TGTGCCAGCAGTTGGACAGGGGCAAGCGGGGGGCCCCTGGAAAACATTCAGTACTTC. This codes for CASSWTGASGGPLENIQYF.

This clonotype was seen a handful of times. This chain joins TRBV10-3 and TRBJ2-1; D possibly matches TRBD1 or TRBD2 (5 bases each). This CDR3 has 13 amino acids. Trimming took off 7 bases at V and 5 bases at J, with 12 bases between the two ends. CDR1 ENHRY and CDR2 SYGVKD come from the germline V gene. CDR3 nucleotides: TGTGCCATCACCCCGGGACCCAACAATGAGCAGTTCTTC. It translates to CAITPGPNNEQFF.

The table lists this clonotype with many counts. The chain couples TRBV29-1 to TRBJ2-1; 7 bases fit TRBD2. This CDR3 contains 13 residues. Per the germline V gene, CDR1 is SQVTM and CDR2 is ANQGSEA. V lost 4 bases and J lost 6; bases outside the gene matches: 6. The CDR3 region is CSVGASGGNEQFF. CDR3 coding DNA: TGCAGCGTTGGAGCTAGCGGAGGCAATGAGCAGTTCTTC.

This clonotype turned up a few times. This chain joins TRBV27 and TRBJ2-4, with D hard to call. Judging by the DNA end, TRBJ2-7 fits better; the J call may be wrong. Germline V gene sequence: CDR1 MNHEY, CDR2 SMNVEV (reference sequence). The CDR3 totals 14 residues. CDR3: CASSFYAQTYEQYF. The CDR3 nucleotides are TGTGCCAGCAGTTTTTATGCCCAAACTTACGAGCAGTACTTC.

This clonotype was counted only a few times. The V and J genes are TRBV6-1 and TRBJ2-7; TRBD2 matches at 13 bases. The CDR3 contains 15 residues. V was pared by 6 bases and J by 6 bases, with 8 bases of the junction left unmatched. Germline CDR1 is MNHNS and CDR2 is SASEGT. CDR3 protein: CASRVTSGGAGEQYF. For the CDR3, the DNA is TGTGCCAGCAGAGTCACTAGCGGGGGGGCCGGCGAGCAGTACTTC.

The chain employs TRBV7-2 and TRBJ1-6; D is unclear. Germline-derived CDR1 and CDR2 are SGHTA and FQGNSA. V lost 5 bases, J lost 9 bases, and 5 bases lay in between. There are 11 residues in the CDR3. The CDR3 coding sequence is TGTGCCAGCAGCGACGGTTCACCCCTCCACTTT. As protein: CASSDGSPLHF. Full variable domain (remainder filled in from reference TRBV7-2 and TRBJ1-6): GAGVSQSPSNKVTEKGKDVELRCDPISGHTALYWYRQSLGQGLEFLIYFQGNSAPDKSGLPSDRFSAERTGGSVSTLTIQRTQQEDSAVYLCASSDGSPLHFGNGTRLTVT.

The chain's CDR3 is CASSVANTDTQYF. CDR3 coding DNA: TGTGCCAGCAGCGTAGCGAACACAGATACGCAGTATTTT. The chain recombines TRBV9 with TRBJ2-3; D call uncertain. Looked up from germline, CDR1 is SGDLS and CDR2 is YYNGEE. With 0 bases removed from V and 2 bases from J, the gap between germline ends came to 4 bases. There are 13 residues in the CDR3.

The CDR3 nucleotides read TGCAGTGCTAGAGATGGTGTCCGCAGGGGCACAGATACGCAGTATTTT. Protein product: CSARDGVRRGTDTQYF. The chain combines TRBV20-1 with TRBJ2-3; tentative D call: TRBD1 (5 bases). Per germline, CDR1 DFQATT and CDR2 SNEGSKA (reference sequence). The CDR3 is 16 amino acids. The ends were cut back, 0 bases at V and 1 base at J, with 14 bases in the middle.

CDR3 DNA sequence: TGTGCCAGCAGTTATAGCGGGAGGCCCCGGAACAGATACGCGTATTTT. Translating it yields CASSYSGRPRNRYAYF. The genes are TRBV6-6 and TRBJ2-3; 10 bases agree with TRBD2. From germline, CDR1 is MNHNY and CDR2 SVGAGI (reference sequence). CDR3 length equals 16 residues. V was clipped by 3 bases and J by 14 bases; unmatched bases: 17.

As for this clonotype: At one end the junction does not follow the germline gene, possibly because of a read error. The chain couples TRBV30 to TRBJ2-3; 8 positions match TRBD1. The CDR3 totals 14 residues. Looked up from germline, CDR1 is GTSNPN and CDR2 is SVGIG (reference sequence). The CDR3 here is CAWGTGLSTGTQYF. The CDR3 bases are TGTGCCTGGGGGACAGGATTAAGCACAGGTACGCAGTATTTT.

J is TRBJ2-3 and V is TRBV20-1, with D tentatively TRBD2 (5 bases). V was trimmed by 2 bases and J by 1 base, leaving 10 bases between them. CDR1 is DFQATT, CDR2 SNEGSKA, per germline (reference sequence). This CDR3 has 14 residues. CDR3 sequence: CSARRTRGTDTQYF. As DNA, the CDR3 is TGCAGTGCTAGACGCACTAGGGGCACAGATACGCAGTATTTT.

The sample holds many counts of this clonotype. The CDR3 DNA is TGTGCCAGCAGCTTAGCGCTCGGGTCTGGCACAGATACGCAGTATTTT. This codes for CASSLALGSGTDTQYF. The rearrangement joins TRBV7-6 to TRBJ2-3; D is undetermined. With 0 bases removed from V and 1 base from J, the gap between germline ends came to 11 bases. This CDR3 spans 16 amino acids. Germline CDR1 and CDR2: SGHVS and FNYEAQ.

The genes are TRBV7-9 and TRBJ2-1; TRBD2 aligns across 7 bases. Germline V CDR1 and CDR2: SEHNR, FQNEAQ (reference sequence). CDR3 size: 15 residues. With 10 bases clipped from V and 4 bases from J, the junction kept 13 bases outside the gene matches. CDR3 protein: CATLVATSAYNEQFF. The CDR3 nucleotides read TGTGCCACCCTAGTAGCCACTAGCGCTTACAATGAGCAGTTCTTC. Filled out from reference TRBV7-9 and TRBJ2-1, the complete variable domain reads DTGVSQNPRHKITKRGQNVTFRCDPISEHNRLYWYRQTLGQGPEFLTYFQNEAQLEKSRLLSDRFSAERPKGSFSTLEIQRTEQGDSAMYLCATLVATSAYNEQFFGPGTRLTVL.

DNA of the CDR3: TGTGCCAGCAGCTGGGACAGGGCTTCCTACAATGAGCAGTTCTTC. Translating it yields CASSWDRASYNEQFF. V and J are TRBV11-3 and TRBJ2-1, with TRBD1 matching over 9 bases. Trimming cost V 4 bases and J 1 base; bases outside gene matches: 2. Germline loops: CDR1 SGHNT, CDR2 YENEEA. CDR3 length equals 15 residues.